This T cell receptor beta chain was identified in a study of blood T cell repertoires in COVID-19. Study overall: Acute and convalescent COVID-19 samples came from the United States, Italy and Spain.

In the original workflow: Estimates of nucleated cell counts were drawn from the amplification of reference gene primers. Profiled with immunoSEQ multiplex PCR; TCRdb holds only in-frame clones, not every one. Clone size and V and J calls were adopted from that table, with D and trimming inferred from the DNA. Of 250,000 to 350,000 clones listed, about 85% are singletons. With 6 bases removed from V and 2 bases from J, the gap between germline ends came to 13 bases. Germline V gives CDR1 MDHEN, CDR2 SYDVKM. This CDR3 is built from 15 residues. V usage is TRBV28 and J usage is TRBJ2-2, with no clear D. The receptor was isolated from a woman in her fifties or sixties with active or convalescent COVID-19. The specimen sequenced was peripheral blood. The CDR3 reads CASRQTLGNTGELFF. The CDR3 region has the DNA TGTGCCAGCAGACAGACACTGGGTAACACCGGGGAGCTGTTTTTT. The entire variable domain, with the rest obtained from reference TRBV28 and TRBJ2-2, is as follows: DVKVTQSSRYLVKRTGEKVFLECVQDMDHENMFWYRQDPGLGLRLIYFSYDVKMKEKGDIPEGYSVSREKKERFSLILESASTNQTSMYLCASRQTLGNTGELFFGEGSRLTVL.